This T cell receptor beta chain was captured in a study of cytomegalovirus exposure and HLA in healthy donors (dated by TCRdb to 2016 to 2017). About the full investigation: The 700 or so repertoires of the first cohort and the 95 to 150 validation repertoires were produced on the same platform, according to a later analysis. The study aimed to test whether cataloging public T cell receptors could reveal signatures of past pathogen exposure. Along with the approximately 650-subject first cohort, a separate validation cohort of over 90 different subjects was used. The study combined high-throughput TCR immunosequencing, statistical association of individual TCRs with disease status, and machine learning to predict cytomegalovirus infection status.

In the case of this clone: What antigen it recognizes has not been identified. Base qualities are not provided; no much larger clone lies one nucleotide away.

The V and J ends are trimmed by 8 bases and 2 bases, leaving 11 bases between them. The CDR3 has 13 amino acids, counting the end cysteine and phenylalanine. The kept DNA is CDR3 alone, 39 bases in frame from the first base. The germline V gene provides CDR1 MDHEN and CDR2 SYDVKM. Donors formed part of the validation cohort, which comprised fewer than 150 subjects and was distinct from the first cohort of 550 to 850 subjects. Libraries were made using the immunoSEQ multiplex PCR assay. Per the original workflow: A statistical classification framework was built for diagnosing cytomegalovirus status from the catalog of TCR beta chain sequences. TCRdb stores this immuneACCESS table with in-frame sequences only. Part of the clones is absent; in the studies checked, under half of the shortfall reflects unresolved V genes, and no reason is known for the rest. V, J and clone size derive from that table, while D and trimming were established from the DNA sequence. The sample records 55,000 to 80,000 clones, roughly 94% of which are singletons. The ten biggest clones cover approximately 1.5% of the sample.

Overall study outcomes, separate from this receptor: The validation cohort had no HLA typing available for a later analysis, so co-occurrence within that cohort was assessed over all 120 or so repertoires. While some public TCRs were present in many individuals, most TCR sequences turned up only very rarely across donors. A total of around 150 TCR beta chains were listed by the study as associated with cytomegalovirus. In vitro tests confirmed that three of the cytomegalovirus-associated TCR beta chains recognize cytomegalovirus antigens. The authors suggested that the approach could potentially be generalized to other disease states and immunological phenotypes. In both the original and validation cohorts, the classifier was reported to diagnose cytomegalovirus status with high specificity and sensitivity. A later analysis found that TCRs clustered in the first cohort also tended to co-occur in the 95 to 150 validation repertoires, with 94% of cluster scores above 0.

This receptor was obtained from a man between 18 and 35 years old in good health and CMV-seropositive. Sequenced material: PBMCs. Recombination linked TRBV28 to TRBJ2-3, with the D gene not confidently named. In nucleotides, the sequence is TGTGCCAGCCGAAAGCCGATCACAGATACGCAGTATTTT. It translates as CASRKPITDTQYF.